A single sample is the source of the 30 T cell receptor beta chains below, sequenced in a study of blood T cell repertoires in COVID-19. Profiled with immunoSEQ multiplex PCR; TCRdb holds only in-frame clones, not every one. This table holds hundreds of thousands of clones, about nine tenths found once. The source material was peripheral blood. The source of these receptors is a man in his sixties who had recovered from COVID-19.

Comments on this clone: At one end, the junction sequence differs from germline, possibly due to a read error. The chain employs TRBV9 and TRBJ2-3, with 8 positions matching TRBD1. Germline V gene data show CDR1 as SGDLS and CDR2 as YYNGEE. The CDR3 spans 15 residues. DNA of the CDR3: TGTGCCAGCAGCGTAGTGGCAGGGGGCACAAATACGCAGTATTTT. Translation gives CASSVVAGGTNTQYF.

This chain connects TRBV28 to TRBJ2-5; the match to TRBD1 covers 9 bases. Germline CDR1 and CDR2: MDHEN and SYDVKM. CDR3 length: 15 amino acids. J lost 3 bases, V lost 6 bases, and 8 bases had no gene match. CDR3 bases: TGTGCCAGCAGCCCCGGGACAGGGTACGAAGAGACCCAGTACTTC. It translates to CASSPGTGYEETQYF.

The sample holds a few counts of this clone. As DNA, the CDR3 is TGTGCCAGCAGCCCGGTCGGGTTGCGGGAGCAGTTCTTC. Its translation: CASSPVGLREQFF. The rearrangement joins TRBV5-8 to TRBJ2-1; D ambiguous. The germline gives CDR1 SGHTS, CDR2 YDEGEE. V was trimmed by 4 bases and J by 10 bases, leaving 15 bases between them. This CDR3 has 13 amino acids. Complete variable domain (other parts from reference TRBV5-8 and TRBJ2-1): EAGVTQSPTHLIKTRGQQATLRCSPISGHTSVYWYQQALGLGLQFLLWYDEGEERNRGNFPPRFSGRQFPNYSSELNVNALELEDSALYLCASSPVGLREQFFGPGTRLTVL.

CDR3 in DNA: TGTGCCAGCAGTTACTCGACCAGCGGGATGAAAAAACTCTCCTACGAGCAGTACTTC. Translating it yields CASSYSTSGMKKLSYEQYF. This sequence joins TRBV6-2 or TRBV6-3 and TRBJ2-7; the match to TRBD2 covers 7 bases. V trimming: 0 bases; J trimming: 0 bases; junction bases outside the gene matches: 14. The CDR3 covers 19 residues. CDR1 is MNHEY and CDR2 is SVGEGT in the germline V gene.

This sequence joins TRBV19 and TRBJ2-7; the D gene is possibly TRBD2 (5 bases). The CDR3 extends over 13 amino acids. The ends were cut back, 3 bases at V and 7 bases at J, with 13 bases in the middle. CDR1 LNHDA and CDR2 SQIVND come from the germline V gene (reference sequence). CDR3 loop: CASSMGSLEEQYF. Here the CDR3 DNA reads TGTGCCAGTAGTATGGGGAGTCTTGAGGAGCAGTACTTC.

The chain recombines TRBV30 with TRBJ1-2; perhaps TRBD1 as D (5 bases). Trimming pared 5 bases from V and 2 bases from J, leaving 9 bases between. The CDR3 has 12 amino acids. CDR1 is GTSNPN, CDR2 SVGIG, per germline (reference sequence). In DNA form, the CDR3 reads TGTGCCTGGGGCAGGGTGAACTATGGCTACACCTTC. It codes for CAWGRVNYGYTF.

The rearrangement uses TRBV7-3 and TRBJ2-3, with TRBD2 identical over 9 bases. Losses at the gene ends were 5 bases for V and 1 base for J; bases not matched to a gene: 7. This CDR3 is built from 16 residues. The germline V gene has CDR1 SGHTA and CDR2 FQGTGA. CDR3 amino acids: CASSLNSGSGTDTQYF. The CDR3 DNA follows: TGTGCCAGCAGCCTGAATAGCGGGAGTGGCACAGATACGCAGTATTTT.

V usage is TRBV2 and J usage is TRBJ1-2, with D perhaps TRBD1 (6 bases). Germline CDR1 is SNHLY and CDR2 is FYNNEI. CDR3 size: 14 residues. Trimming took 3 bases from V and 4 from J, leaving 12 bases between them. CDR3 in amino acids: CASSETGPFYGYTF. The DNA of the CDR3 is TGTGCCAGCAGTGAGACAGGTCCTTTCTATGGCTACACCTTC.

This sequence joins TRBV28 and TRBJ2-1, with 9 bases matching TRBD2. The CDR3 extends over 15 amino acids. Germline values: CDR1 MDHEN, CDR2 SYDVKM. V was clipped by 7 bases and J by 3 bases; unmatched bases: 7. Here the CDR3 reads CASTVAGAVYNEQFF. Written as DNA, the CDR3 is TGTGCCAGCACCGTAGCGGGGGCAGTCTACAATGAGCAGTTCTTC.

The chain links TRBV5-6 to TRBJ2-1; D gene uncertain. The CDR3 is 11 residues long. The germline V and J ends were trimmed by 2 bases and 7 bases, with 4 bases remaining between them. Germline V gene sequence: CDR1 SGHDT, CDR2 YYEEEE. CDR3 bases: TGTGCCAGCAGCTTAGAGAATGAGCAGTTCTTC. Translating gives CASSLENEQFF.

This chain connects TRBV5-4 to TRBJ2-2; 11 bases map to TRBD2. This CDR3 has 19 residues. Germline V gene lookup returns CDR1 SGHNT and CDR2 YYREEE (reference sequence). Trimming took 1 base from V and 5 from J; bases not matched to a gene: 13. The CDR3 protein is CASSLKLIAGGPGTGELFF. CDR3 nucleotides: TGTGCCAGCAGCTTGAAGTTGATAGCGGGAGGGCCGGGTACCGGGGAGCTGTTTTTT.

J is TRBJ2-1 and V is TRBV3-1 (or the pseudogene TRBV3-2); 7 nucleotides agree with TRBD2. The CDR3 has 17 residues. Germline values: CDR1 LGHDT, CDR2 YNNKEL (reference sequence). V was pared by 0 bases and J by 4 bases, with 9 bases of the junction left unmatched. CDR3 bases: TGTGCCAGCAGCCAAGATTTGGGCGGGAGCCGGTACAATGAGCAGTTCTTC. It yields the protein CASSQDLGGSRYNEQFF.

The genes are TRBV6-5 and TRBJ1-2; TRBD1 might be the D (5 bases). The CDR3 is 12 amino acids. V dropped 4 bases and J dropped 8 bases, with 11 bases sitting between them. Germline V gives CDR1 MNHEY, CDR2 SVGAGI. The CDR3 sequence: CASSSLRGGYTF. Here the CDR3 DNA reads TGTGCCAGCAGTTCCCTGCGGGGCGGCTACACCTTC.

The chain employs TRBV6-2 or TRBV6-3 and TRBJ2-5, with TRBD2 matching 14 bases. The germline CDR1 and CDR2 sequences are MNHEY and SVGEGT. The CDR3 is made up of 16 amino acids. With V trimmed by 4 bases and J by 5 bases, 6 bases remained unmatched. The CDR3: CASSSGTSGSQETQYF. As DNA, the CDR3 is TGTGCCAGCAGTTCCGGGACTAGCGGGAGCCAGGAGACCCAGTACTTC.

This chain uses TRBV7-2 with TRBJ2-3; 10 bases are shared with TRBD2. The CDR3 has 14 residues. CDR1 is SGHTA, CDR2 FQGNSA, per germline. J lost 5 bases, V lost 6 bases, and 5 bases had no gene match. CDR3 residues: CASRPSGSVDTQYF. The DNA for the CDR3 is TGTGCCAGCAGACCTAGCGGGAGCGTAGATACGCAGTATTTT.

This clone has a single count. This chain connects TRBV18 to TRBJ2-7; TRBD1 aligns across 7 bases. After removal of 2 bases from V and 0 bases from J, the junction contained 4 bases not matched to a gene. This CDR3 contains 15 residues. Germline CDR1 reads KGHSH; CDR2 reads LQKENI. CDR3 DNA sequence: TGTGCCAGCTCACCAGCCGGGACAGCCTCCTACGAGCAGTACTTC. Its protein is CASSPAGTASYEQYF.

The rearrangement links TRBV5-1 to TRBJ2-3; D remains ambiguous. Germline V gives CDR1 SGHRS, CDR2 YFSETQ. CDR3 length: 12 amino acids. Trimming stripped 3 bases from V and 5 bases from J, with 7 bases between. CDR3 nucleotides: TGCGCCAGCAGCTACCCCGGAGATACGCAGTATTTT. Translated, it gives CASSYPGDTQYF.

The rearrangement links TRBV11-2 to TRBJ2-1, with D perhaps matching TRBD2 (5 bases). Germline V gene lookup returns CDR1 SGHAT and CDR2 FQNNGV. V dropped 7 bases and J dropped 4 bases, with 8 bases sitting between them. The CDR3 runs to 12 residues. The CDR3 loop is CASTRDYNEQFF. The CDR3 DNA is TGTGCCAGCACGAGGGATTACAATGAGCAGTTCTTC.

CDR3 in DNA: TGTGCCAGCAGTTTGAATTCGGGGGAGCCCCGCATCTATGGCTACACCTTC. This codes for CASSLNSGEPRIYGYTF. The chain uses TRBV27 and TRBJ1-2; possibly TRBD1 for D (5 bases). The CDR3 is 17 amino acids. The V gene lost 3 bases and the J gene lost 4 bases, with 21 bases spanning the gap. Germline lookup yields CDR1 MNHEY and CDR2 SMNVEV (reference sequence).

This chain joins TRBV5-5 and TRBJ2-5, with D possibly matching TRBD2 (7 bases). Germline CDR1 and CDR2: SGHKS and YYEKEE (reference sequence). This CDR3 comprises 15 residues. Trimming stripped 5 bases from V and 9 bases from J, with 23 bases between. Here the CDR3 DNA reads TGTGCCAGCAGTACCGGGACATCGGGGAGGGGGGCCCAGTACTTC. Translation: CASSTGTSGRGAQYF.

V gene TRBV7-2 combines with J gene TRBJ2-3, with D possibly being TRBD2 (7 bases). Germline V gene data show CDR1 as SGHTA and CDR2 as FQGNSA. There are 15 residues in the CDR3. Trimming cost V 2 bases and J 6 bases, with 15 bases left between them. The CDR3, as DNA: TGTGCCAGCAGCTTAAATGGCGGGGGCCCGGATACGCAGTATTTT. Protein: CASSLNGGGPDTQYF.

In regard to this clone: Other DNA variants within this sample encode the same CDR3. The chain is built from TRBV29-1 and TRBJ2-5, with D maybe TRBD1 (5 bases). Germline lookup yields CDR1 SQVTM and CDR2 ANQGSEA. V was cut by 3 bases and J by 5 bases, with 13 bases left in between. The CDR3 is 13 amino acids. DNA of the CDR3: TGCAGCGTTGAGGAAAGGGGAAGGGAGACCCAGTACTTC. Amino acid sequence: CSVEERGRETQYF.

About this clone itself: One junction end disagrees with the germline gene, perhaps due to a read error. This chain connects TRBV5-1 to TRBJ1-4; 9 nucleotides line up with TRBD1. The CDR3 length is 15 residues. The germline gives CDR1 SGHRS, CDR2 YFSETQ. CDR3 nucleotides: TGCGCCAGCAGTTTGGAAAGGACAGGGGCCGAAAAACTGTTTTTT. Protein: CASSLERTGAEKLFF.

The genes are TRBV4-2 and TRBJ2-1; TRBD2 is a possible D gene (6 bases). Trimming removed 1 base at V and 9 bases at J, with 16 bases between. From germline, CDR1 is LGHNA and CDR2 YNFKEQ. The CDR3 contains 15 residues. CDR3 loop: CASSQGSPGVGEQFF. For the CDR3, the DNA is TGTGCCAGCAGCCAAGGGTCTCCGGGGGTAGGTGAGCAGTTCTTC.

V gene TRBV19 combines with J gene TRBJ1-6; no clear D gene. Per the germline V gene, CDR1 is LNHDA and CDR2 is SQIVND (reference sequence). CDR3 size: 14 residues. The V end lost 5 bases, the J end lost 9 bases, and 14 bases lay between the germline ends. The CDR3 is CASSPGAGVSPLHF. CDR3 DNA: TGTGCCAGTAGTCCGGGTGCTGGCGTTTCACCCCTCCACTTT.

CDR3 nucleotide sequence: TGTGCCAGCAGCTACCCCCAGTACGAAGCTAACTATGGCTACACCTTC. This gives the protein CASSYPQYEANYGYTF. V is TRBV7-9 and J is TRBJ1-2, with D uncertain. The ends were cut back, 4 bases at V and 0 bases at J, with 15 bases in the middle. The CDR3 covers 16 residues. Germline values: CDR1 SEHNR, CDR2 FQNEAQ (reference sequence).

J is TRBJ1-2 and V is TRBV11-2; 9 nucleotides match TRBD1. This CDR3 has 13 residues. CDR1 is SGHAT, CDR2 FQNNGV, per germline. J gave up 7 bases and V 4 bases, and 4 bases lay outside the gene matches. The CDR3 reads CASSSGTGSGYTF. The CDR3 nucleotides read TGTGCCAGCAGCTCGGGGACAGGGTCTGGCTACACCTTC. The full variable domain, in which reference TRBV11-2 and TRBJ1-2 provide the parts outside the CDR3, is EAGVAQSPRYKIIEKRQSVAFWCNPISGHATLYWYQQILGQGPKLLIQFQNNGVVDDSQLPKDRFSAERLKGVDSTLKIQPAKLEDSAVYLCASSSGTGSGYTFGSGTRLTVV.

This clone turned up a few times. The rearrangement uses TRBV5-4 and TRBJ1-2; 8 nucleotides align to TRBD1. The CDR3 has 15 residues. The ends lost 5 bases at V and 4 bases at J; junction bases unmatched: 10. In germline, CDR1 is SGHNT, CDR2 YYREEE (reference sequence). Written as DNA, the CDR3 is TGTGCCAGCAGTCCGGCCGGACAGGGCCCCTATGGCTACACCTTC. The encoded protein is CASSPAGQGPYGYTF.

This clone has only one observation. The DNA for the CDR3 is TGTGCCAGCAGCCAAAGGCGGTCCGTGGTTTATAATTCACCCCTCCACTTT. Amino acid sequence: CASSQRRSVVYNSPLHF. V usage is TRBV3-1 (or the pseudogene TRBV3-2) and J usage is TRBJ1-6; D gene uncertain. The CDR3 loop spans 17 amino acids. V dropped 2 bases and J dropped 4 bases, with 15 bases sitting between them. CDR1 and CDR2 from the germline V gene are LGHDT and YNNKEL (reference sequence).

V and J are TRBV14 and TRBJ2-5; 10 nucleotides match TRBD2. Germline V gene data show CDR1 as SGHDN and CDR2 as FVKESK. V was pared by 0 bases and J by 5 bases, with 9 bases of the junction left unmatched. The CDR3 runs 17 residues. DNA of the CDR3: TGTGCCAGCAGCCAAGATAGGCAGCGGGGGGGCCGGGAGACCCAGTACTTC. Translated, it gives CASSQDRQRGGRETQYF.